These T cell receptor beta chains were read from a single sample in a study of HIV-infected children after antiretroviral therapy interruption. Via MiXCR, TCRdb re-called the 3' RACE reads, giving one row per CDR3 protein. Among fewer than 100,000 distinct CDR3 sequences listed, around 6.9% were seen once. The source material was CD45RA+ CD4+ T cells from PBMCs, pooled from several time points, sampled from a donor given antiretroviral therapy, either interrupted or continuous. The receptors derive from a pool of human donors with HIV. CDR3s include the opening cysteine and the closing phenylalanine or tryptophan. A D gene is named only where the DNA matches it firmly. Part of the rows lack a size; the others show once, few, many or a class for expanded clones.

j_gene: TRBJ2-7; d_gene: NA; v_gene: TRBV11-2; abundance: many; CDR3nt: TGTGCCAGCAGCTTAGATCTTAGAGGCCACGAGCAGTACTTC; CDR3aa: CASSLDLRGHEQYF
j_gene: TRBJ1-4; d_gene: TRBD1; v_gene: TRBV7-2; abundance: once; CDR3nt: TGTGCCAGCAGGCCCGACAGGGTCGGGGAAAAACTGTTTTTT; CDR3aa: CASRPDRVGEKLFF
j_gene: TRBJ1-5; d_gene: NA; v_gene: TRBV4-1; abundance: many; CDR3nt: TGCGCCAGCAGCCAAGATCCGGGGCAGCCCCAGCATTTT; CDR3aa: CASSQDPGQPQHF
j_gene: TRBJ2-2; d_gene: TRBD1; v_gene: TRBV27; abundance: NA; CDR3nt: TGTGCCAGCAGCTTATTCGGACAGGGTATCGACACCGGGGAGCTGTTTTTT; CDR3aa: CASSLFGQGIDTGELFF
j_gene: TRBJ2-3; d_gene: TRBD1; v_gene: TRBV12-5; abundance: many; CDR3nt: TGTGCTAGTGGTTCTTCCTCTCCGGGACAGGGGTTCACAGATACGCAGTATTTT; CDR3aa: CASGSSSPGQGFTDTQYF
j_gene: TRBJ2-7; d_gene: NA; v_gene: TRBV6-5; abundance: few; CDR3nt: TGTGCCAGCAGTTATGGGCCCTCGGGCGCGCCCTACGAGCAGTACTTC; CDR3aa: CASSYGPSGAPYEQYF
j_gene: TRBJ2-3; d_gene: TRBD1; v_gene: TRBV7-9; abundance: NA; CDR3nt: TGTGCCAGCACCGGGACAGGGGGAACAGATACGCAGTATTTT; CDR3aa: CASTGTGGTDTQYF
j_gene: TRBJ1-2; d_gene: TRBD1; v_gene: TRBV6-1; abundance: few; CDR3nt: TGTGCCAGCACCCGACAGGGCGGCCCTTATGGCTACACCTTC; CDR3aa: CASTRQGGPYGYTF
j_gene: TRBJ2-3; d_gene: NA; v_gene: TRBV20-1; abundance: few; CDR3nt: TGCAGTGCTAGTCTAATCACAGATACGCAGTATTTT; CDR3aa: CSASLITDTQYF
j_gene: TRBJ2-6; d_gene: NA; v_gene: TRBV7-2; abundance: many; CDR3nt: TGTGCCAGCAGCGCAGGACGCGGGTCTGGGGCCAACGTCCTGACTTTC; CDR3aa: CASSAGRGSGANVLTF
j_gene: TRBJ2-3; d_gene: NA; v_gene: TRBV6-1; abundance: many; CDR3nt: TGTGCCAGCAGCCCACGTGGCCAAATTCGCACAGATACGCAGTATTTT; CDR3aa: CASSPRGQIRTDTQYF
j_gene: TRBJ2-1; d_gene: TRBD1; v_gene: TRBV29-1; abundance: many; CDR3nt: TGCAGCGCCGACAGGGGGCTGGGGAATGAGCAGTTCTTC; CDR3aa: CSADRGLGNEQFF
j_gene: TRBJ2-5; d_gene: NA; v_gene: TRBV2; abundance: many; CDR3nt: TGTGCCAGCAGTGAACGGACATACCAAGAGACCCAGTACTTC; CDR3aa: CASSERTYQETQYF
j_gene: TRBJ2-1; d_gene: NA; v_gene: TRBV10-2; abundance: many; CDR3nt: TGCGCCAGCAGTGAGGCTCGCGGCGGCTTTCCCTCCTACAATGAGCAGTTCTTC; CDR3aa: CASSEARGGFPSYNEQFF
j_gene: TRBJ2-3; d_gene: NA; v_gene: TRBV19; abundance: many; CDR3nt: TGTGCCAGCAGTATAAACCCTGCAGAAACGCTGTATTTT; CDR3aa: CASSINPAETLYF